This T cell receptor beta chain was identified in a study of shared clonotypes between healthy human individuals. V was pared by 0 bases and J by 9 bases, with 8 bases of the junction left unmatched. Germline V gene sequence: CDR1 MNHNS, CDR2 SASEGT. The CDR3 has 17 amino acids. Libraries were prepared by immunoSEQ multiplex PCR; TCRdb keeps only in-frame clonotypes and omits some of them. The profile shows fewer than 550,000 clones, over 75% of them singletons. A few counts support this clone. The sequence came from a woman aged 40-49 years in good health. Some clones in this sample may be carry-over from other donors' samples. The chain has TRBV6-1 and TRBJ2-1, with 13 positions matching TRBD2. Sequenced sample: PBMCs. CDR3 protein: CASSEALRTSGSSEQFF. The CDR3 bases are TGTGCCAGCAGTGAAGCTTTGAGGACTAGCGGGAGCAGTGAGCAGTTCTTC.